This entry is about one T cell receptor (beta chain). As handled by the study authors: How many nucleated cells were present was estimated from reference gene primer amplification. Using immunoSEQ multiplex PCR, the repertoire was profiled, and TCRdb retains in-frame clones only, with some absent. The V and J calls and clone size were taken over from that table, and D and trimming were inferred from the DNA. The sample lists over 15,000 clones; 85% to 90% were seen once. The source of the sample is a study of blood T cell repertoires in COVID-19. Germline CDR1 is SGHRS and CDR2 is YFSETQ. The CDR3 sequence is 15 residues long. V was trimmed by 5 bases and J by 0 bases, leaving 14 bases between them.

V and J are TRBV5-1 and TRBJ1-1, with D possibly being TRBD1 (5 bases). Sequencing was done on a sample of peripheral blood. The TCR originated in a man in his fifties or sixties with active COVID-19. CDR3 in DNA: TGCGCCAGCAGGGATCAGGGCCTCATGAACACTGAAGCTTTCTTT. The encoded protein is CASRDQGLMNTEAFF.